This is a list of T cell receptor beta chains from one sample in a study of T cells in Graves' hyperthyroidism and ophthalmopathy. TCRdb passed the multiplex PCR reads through MiXCR, listing each CDR3 protein once. The profile shows 270,000 or so distinct CDR3 sequences, less than 30% of them singletons. The sample was blood. These receptors were taken from a man aged 40-50 years with Graves' hyperthyroidism that later progressed to Graves' ophthalmopathy. The CDR3 runs from the conserved cysteine through the conserved F or W. The order of the fields is V gene, clone size, J gene, D gene, CDR3 protein, CDR3 DNA. The D gene is left open where the match is weak. Expanded clones are given a class, and other clones once, few, many or no size at all.

TRBV11-3	many	TRBJ2-7	TRBD1	CASSPGTVAYEQYF	TGTGCCAGCAGCCCCGGGACAGTAGCGTACGAGCAGTACTTC
TRBV12-3/TRBV12-4	NA	TRBJ2-5	TRBD1	CASSWDRGWKTQYF	TGTGCCAGCAGTTGGGACAGGGGATGGAAGACCCAGTACTTC
TRBV28	NA	TRBJ1-2	TRBD1	CASGSQGAPNYGYTF	TGTGCCAGCGGATCTCAGGGGGCCCCTAACTATGGCTACACCTTC
TRBV7-6	NA	TRBJ2-2	NA	CASSLDYIGTGELFF	TGTGCCAGCAGCTTAGACTATATTGGAACCGGGGAGCTGTTTTTT
TRBV20-1	many	TRBJ1-2	NA	CSARASLSNYGYTF	TGCAGTGCTAGAGCGTCCTTATCCAACTATGGCTACACCTTC
TRBV15	few	TRBJ1-2	NA	CATSRVTDKNYGYTF	TGTGCCACCAGCAGGGTTACCGATAAAAACTATGGCTACACCTTC
TRBV4-1	NA	TRBJ1-1	NA	CASSRADRENTEAFF	TGCGCCAGCAGCCGAGCAGACCGGGAGAACACTGAAGCTTTCTTT
TRBV3-1	many	TRBJ1-1	NA	CASSQDSGANTEASF	TGTGCCAGCAGCCAAGATTCAGGGGCGAACACTGAAGCTTCCTTT
TRBV20-1	many	TRBJ2-5	NA	CSARPPVAGETQYF	TGCAGTGCTAGACCACCGGTTGCGGGTGAGACCCAGTACTTC
TRBV12-3/TRBV12-4	many	TRBJ1-1	NA	CASTSGHPNTEAFF	TGTGCCAGCACCTCGGGACACCCAAACACTGAAGCTTTCTTT
TRBV12-3/TRBV12-4	many	TRBJ2-5	NA	CASSLRGGQETQYF	TGTGCCAGCAGTTTAAGGGGAGGTCAAGAGACCCAGTACTTC
TRBV5-1	many	TRBJ2-5	NA	CASSPGSGTETQYF	TGCGCCAGCAGCCCAGGATCAGGGACGGAGACCCAGTACTTC
TRBV6-2/TRBV6-3	NA	TRBJ2-7	NA	CASSITSEQYF	TGTGCCAGCAGCATAACGAGCGAGCAGTACTTC
TRBV6-5	many	TRBJ2-7	NA	CASSYLSTDDATYEQYF	TGTGCCAGCAGTTACCTTTCGACCGATGACGCCACCTACGAGCAGTACTTC
TRBV12-3/TRBV12-4	many	TRBJ2-4	NA	CASSARLGAKNIQYF	TGTGCCAGCAGTGCCCGATTAGGAGCCAAAAACATTCAGTACTTC
TRBV28	many	TRBJ2-5	NA	CASYRGETQYF	TGTGCCAGCTATCGCGGGGAGACCCAGTACTTC
TRBV20-1	NA	TRBJ2-5	NA	CSANGAASIQETQYF	TGCAGTGCTAACGGAGCGGCGAGTATCCAAGAGACCCAGTACTTC
TRBV28	many	TRBJ1-2	NA	CASSSPALGGNTNYGYTF	TGTGCCAGCAGTTCACCGGCTCTGGGGGGGAATACTAACTATGGCTACACCTTC
TRBV20-1	many	TRBJ1-2	TRBD1	CSARGPSDREWSGYTF	TGCAGTGCTAGGGGACCGTCTGACAGGGAATGGTCTGGCTACACCTTC
TRBV12-3/TRBV12-4	many	TRBJ2-2	TRBD1	CASSPLTGASGELFF	TGTGCCAGCAGTCCCCTGACAGGGGCCAGCGGGGAGCTGTTTTTT
TRBV5-6	NA	TRBJ2-5	NA	CASSRGRIRETQYF	TGTGCCAGCAGCCGAGGCAGGATCCGAGAGACCCAGTACTTC
TRBV6-1	many	TRBJ1-2	NA	CASRRTAGPYGYTF	TGTGCCAGCAGACGGACAGCCGGACCCTATGGCTACACCTTC
TRBV12-3/TRBV12-4	NA	TRBJ1-1	NA	CASSLQLIGTEAFF	TGTGCCAGCAGTTTACAGCTTATAGGGACTGAAGCTTTCTTT
TRBV9	NA	TRBJ2-5	TRBD2	CASSVGTSNEETQYF	TGTGCCAGCAGCGTCGGGACTAGCAATGAGGAGACCCAGTACTTC
TRBV2	many	TRBJ1-1	NA	CASGTMNTEAFF	TGTGCCAGCGGCACCATGAACACTGAAGCTTTCTTT
TRBV18	many	TRBJ1-2	NA	CASSRSTDLGYTF	TGTGCCAGCTCACGATCAACCGATCTGGGCTACACCTTC
TRBV20-1	NA	TRBJ2-5	TRBD2	CSARDVGGLAGGREETQYF	TGCAGTGCTAGAGATGTGGGTGGACTAGCGGGAGGAAGGGAGGAGACCCAGTACTTC
TRBV5-1	NA	TRBJ2-2	TRBD1	CASSLRPGQGNTGELFF	TGCGCCAGCAGCCTGCGGCCGGGACAGGGTAACACCGGGGAGCTGTTTTTT
TRBV2	once	TRBJ1-2	NA	CASPSDVYGYTF	TGTGCCAGCCCCTCGGACGTCTATGGCTACACCTTC
TRBV5-1	many	TRBJ2-5	NA	CASSLEPRPETQYF	TGCGCCAGCAGCTTGGAACCCAGACCCGAGACCCAGTACTTC
TRBV27	many	TRBJ1-2	TRBD1	CASRKTGPGGSGYTF	TGTGCCAGCAGAAAAACTGGGCCAGGGGGCTCTGGCTACACCTTC
TRBV27	many	TRBJ2-7	NA	CASSLNTYSYEQYF	TGTGCCAGCAGTTTAAACACCTACTCCTACGAGCAGTACTTC
TRBV20-1	many	TRBJ2-7	TRBD2	CSARDDGTSGKYEQYF	TGCAGTGCTAGAGACGACGGGACTAGCGGAAAATACGAGCAGTACTTC
TRBV2	many	TRBJ1-3	NA	CASSAQGISGNTIYF	TGTGCCAGCAGTGCACAGGGTATATCTGGAAACACCATATATTTT
TRBV3-1	many	TRBJ2-7	NA	CASSHAGKQYF	TGTGCCAGCAGCCACGCGGGGAAGCAGTACTTC
TRBV12-3/TRBV12-4	many	TRBJ2-2	NA	CASSEGGYTGELFF	TGTGCCAGCAGTGAGGGCGGTTATACCGGGGAGCTGTTTTTT
TRBV6-1	many	TRBJ2-5	TRBD2	CASSKTSGRLETQYF	TGTGCCAGCAGTAAGACTAGCGGGAGATTAGAGACCCAGTACTTC
TRBV7-9	many	TRBJ2-4	NA	CASSPTGAAKNIQYF	TGTGCCAGCAGCCCGACTGGGGCGGCCAAAAACATTCAGTACTTC
TRBV5-1	many	TRBJ2-7	TRBD1	CASSFLDRDYEQYF	TGCGCCAGCAGCTTCTTGGACAGGGACTACGAGCAGTACTTC
TRBV28	many	TRBJ1-6	NA	CASSFPLHF	TGTGCCAGCAGTTTCCCCCTCCACTTT
TRBV30	many	TRBJ2-2	NA	CAWSVRRRVTGELFF	TGTGCCTGGAGTGTACGGAGACGGGTCACCGGGGAGCTGTTTTTT
TRBV6-4	many	TRBJ2-6	NA	CASSDSGLGANVLTF	TGTGCCAGCAGTGACTCAGGGCTGGGGGCCAACGTCCTGACTTTC
TRBV27	NA	TRBJ2-7	TRBD1	CASSLMGQAYEQYF	TGTGCCAGCAGTTTAATGGGACAGGCCTACGAGCAGTACTTC
TRBV12-3/TRBV12-4	many	TRBJ1-1	NA	CASSTTLGHPTEAFF	TGTGCCAGCAGTACCACGCTGGGACACCCCACTGAAGCTTTCTTT
TRBV3-1	NA	TRBJ1-1	NA	CASSRRGGGNTEAFF	TGTGCCAGCAGCCGTCGAGGTGGTGGGAACACTGAAGCTTTCTTT
TRBV12-3/TRBV12-4	many	TRBJ2-7	TRBD2	CASSFRRTSNEQYF	TGTGCCAGCAGTTTTCGGAGGACTAGCAACGAGCAGTACTTC
TRBV4-2	many	TRBJ2-2	NA	CASSHSRKNTGELFF	TGTGCCAGCAGCCATTCTCGGAAGAACACCGGGGAGCTGTTTTTT
TRBV20-1	NA	TRBJ1-2	NA	CSASHSGLHYGYTF	TGCAGTGCTAGCCACAGTGGGCTCCACTATGGCTACACCTTC